Presented here are 27 T cell receptor beta chains from one specimen sequenced in a study of T-cell memory formation after mild COVID-19. A single record per CDR3 protein comes from TCRdb applying MiXCR to the 5' RACE reads. The table has approximately 390,000 distinct CDR3 sequences, about 15% seen once. The sequenced sample was PBMCs or a T cell subset sorted from them (not recorded which). The origin of the receptors is a man in his late teens or twenties who had mild COVID-19 (a few samples of this study predate the infection). Cell type and time point are not known.

The rearrangement joins TRBV4-1 to TRBJ1-2, with TRBD1 matching 9 bases. The germline gives CDR1 MGHRA, CDR2 YSYEKL. The junction had 12 bases not matched to a gene; V was cut back by 0 bases and J by 10 bases. This CDR3 region has 16 residues. The CDR3 loop is CASSQDGTGGARSYTF. As DNA, the CDR3 is TGCGCCAGCAGCCAAGACGGAACAGGGGGCGCCCGATCCTACACCTTC.

The genes are TRBV10-3 and TRBJ1-2, with 7 nucleotides matching TRBD1. The V segment lost 10 bases and the J segment 5 bases; nucleotides outside the gene matches: 13. This CDR3 has 14 amino acids. Germline CDR1 ENHRY, CDR2 SYGVKD. CDR3 sequence (DNA): TGTGCCACGTCCCGGGACAGCGACCGGTATGGCTACACCTTC. Translated: CATSRDSDRYGYTF.

V gene TRBV7-2 combines with J gene TRBJ1-5; 8 nucleotides match TRBD1. The germline CDR1 and CDR2 sequences are SGHTA and FQGNSA. V lost 0 bases to trimming and J lost 3 bases; unmatched junction nucleotides: 4. This CDR3 has 16 residues. The CDR3 loop is CASSLAAGGNNQPQHF. In nucleotides, the CDR3 is TGTGCCAGCAGCTTAGCGGCAGGGGGCAACAATCAGCCCCAGCATTTT.

This clonotype was counted only a few times. V and J are TRBV15 and TRBJ1-2; D is unclear. Trimming left V 0 bases short and J 8 bases short, with 13 bases between. CDR1 is LNHNV and CDR2 is YYDKDF in the germline V gene (reference sequence). CDR3 length: 14 residues. CDR3 sequence: CATSRDLGQGGYTF. Written as DNA, the CDR3 is TGTGCCACCAGCAGAGATCTCGGCCAAGGGGGCTACACCTTC.

This clonotype was detected once. V usage is TRBV7-2 and J usage is TRBJ1-1; D is unresolved. The germline V and J ends were trimmed by 0 bases and 5 bases, with 10 bases remaining between them. The germline CDR1 and CDR2 sequences are SGHTA and FQGNSA. The CDR3 is 14 amino acids. The CDR3 region is CASSLAGRMTEAFF. The CDR3 region has the DNA TGTGCCAGCAGCTTAGCGGGTAGGATGACTGAAGCTTTCTTT.

The CDR3 DNA follows: TGTGCCAGCAGCTACGCACTGCGGAGGCGAACGAACACCGGGGAGCTGTTTTTT. Translating gives CASSYALRRRTNTGELFF. V gene TRBV7-8 combines with J gene TRBJ2-2; weak D call: TRBD2 (5 bases). This CDR3 is 18 amino acids long. Trimming removed 4 bases at V and 0 bases at J, with 18 bases between. Per germline, CDR1 SGHVS and CDR2 FQNEAQ. The variable domain in full, completed from reference TRBV7-8 and TRBJ2-2, reads GAGVSQSPRYKVAKRGQDVALRCDPISGHVSLFWYQQALGQGPEFLTYFQNEAQLDKSGLPSDRFFAERPEGSVSTLKIQRTQQEDSAVYLCASSYALRRRTNTGELFFGEGSRLTVL.

The table lists this clonotype with a few counts. The chain is built from TRBV7-8 and TRBJ1-1; D not certain. Germline V gives CDR1 SGHVS, CDR2 FQNEAQ. Trimming left V 1 base short and J 7 bases short, with 16 bases between. The CDR3 spans 15 residues. The DNA of the CDR3 is TGTGCCAGCAGCTTAGGTGGTGGGCAGTTCCTTGAAGCTTTCTTT. Encoded protein: CASSLGGGQFLEAFF.

The chain links TRBV9 to TRBJ2-3, with D uncertain. V was trimmed by 2 bases and J by 4 bases, leaving 8 bases between them. The CDR3 consists of 13 residues. Germline V gives CDR1 SGDLS, CDR2 YYNGEE. This CDR3 reads CASSVRLADTQYF. The CDR3 DNA reads as TGTGCCAGCAGCGTTCGTCTGGCAGATACGCAGTATTTT.

This clonotype has a handful of counts. This chain links TRBV5-1 with TRBJ2-1; weak D call: TRBD2 (6 bases). The germline V and J ends were trimmed by 1 base and 0 bases, with 11 bases remaining between them. Germline loops: CDR1 SGHRS, CDR2 YFSETQ. CDR3 length: 16 residues. CDR3 sequence: CASSLQAGSSYNEQFF. Here the CDR3 DNA reads TGCGCCAGCAGCTTGCAGGCGGGGAGCTCCTACAATGAGCAGTTCTTC.

This clonotype was seen a handful of times. The J gene is TRBJ1-2, the V gene TRBV5-1, with TRBD1 matching 7 bases. Germline CDR1 and CDR2: SGHRS and YFSETQ. The CDR3 spans 14 residues. V shed 4 bases, J shed 4 bases, and the junction held 7 bases outside the gene matches. The CDR3: CASSPDRPVYGYTF. CDR3 in DNA: TGCGCCAGCAGCCCGGACAGGCCTGTCTATGGCTACACCTTC.

To note about this clonotype: An end of the junction differs from the germline gene, which may be a read error. The V call is TRBV5-6, the J call TRBJ2-5, with 13 positions matching TRBD2. CDR1 SGHDT and CDR2 YYEEEE come from the germline V gene. The CDR3 has 16 amino acids. The DNA for the CDR3 is TGTGCCAGCAGCCACTCCGGGACTAGCGGGGTGGAGACCCATTACTTC. Amino acid sequence: CASSHSGTSGVETHYF.

This clonotype was observed many times. The rearrangement links TRBV4-3 to TRBJ2-3; D remains unclear. CDR1 and CDR2 from the germline V gene are LGHNA and YSLEER. The V and J ends lost 1 base and 4 bases respectively, with 3 bases between them. This CDR3 has 12 amino acids. The chain's CDR3 is CASSQVADTQYF. DNA of the CDR3: TGCGCCAGCAGCCAAGTTGCAGATACGCAGTATTTT.

The chain carries TRBV6-2 or TRBV6-3 and TRBJ1-2; D is ambiguous. Germline V gives CDR1 MNHEY, CDR2 SVGEGT. V lost 7 bases and J 4 bases, leaving 13 bases between the germline ends. The CDR3 contains 13 residues. The CDR3 is CASKVARGYGYTF. The DNA of the CDR3 is TGTGCCAGCAAGGTGGCGAGAGGCTATGGCTACACCTTC.

This sequence joins TRBV3-1 and TRBJ2-4; D is unresolved. This CDR3 has 14 residues. Looked up from germline, CDR1 is LGHDT and CDR2 is YNNKEL (reference sequence). V was shortened by 4 bases and J by 5 bases, with 12 bases between the two germline ends. The CDR3 loop reads CASSPSGGQNIQYF. The DNA of the CDR3 is TGTGCCAGCAGCCCTTCCGGTGGCCAAAACATTCAGTACTTC. Using reference TRBV3-1 and TRBJ2-4 for the parts outside the CDR3, the full variable domain is DTAVSQTPKYLVTQMGNDKSIKCEQNLGHDTMYWYKQDSKKFLKIMFSYNNKELIINETVPNRFSPKSPDKAHLNLHINSLELGDSAVYFCASSPSGGQNIQYFGAGTRLSVL.

This clonotype was recorded many times. The V gene is TRBV7-2, the J gene TRBJ2-3; D not resolved. CDR1 is SGHTA and CDR2 is FQGNSA in the germline V gene. This CDR3 spans 15 amino acids. V lost 1 base and J 1 base, leaving 9 bases between the germline ends. The CDR3 protein is CASSLVVFGTDTQYF. The CDR3 DNA is TGTGCCAGCAGCTTAGTAGTGTTCGGCACAGATACGCAGTATTTT.

This clonotype was counted only a few times. The chain is built from TRBV5-1 and TRBJ2-7; D not certain. The V gene lost 2 bases and the J gene lost 2 bases, with 11 bases spanning the gap. CDR1 and CDR2 from the germline V gene are SGHRS and YFSETQ. There are 14 residues in the CDR3. This chain's CDR3 is CASSLYGLTYEQYF. CDR3 nucleotide sequence: TGCGCCAGCAGCTTATACGGCCTGACCTACGAGCAGTACTTC.

V usage is TRBV10-3 and J usage is TRBJ2-6, with TRBD1 matching over 8 bases. V was clipped by 11 bases and J by 4 bases; unmatched bases: 7. The CDR3 totals 14 residues. CDR1 is ENHRY and CDR2 is SYGVKD in the germline V gene. CDR3 loop: CAAWTGTGANVLTF. Here the CDR3 DNA reads TGTGCCGCGTGGACAGGGACCGGGGCCAACGTCCTGACTTTC.

This chain joins TRBV5-1 and TRBJ2-2; D perhaps matches TRBD1 (5 bases). The CDR3 has 16 amino acids. Germline V gene data show CDR1 as SGHRS and CDR2 as YFSETQ. Trimming pared 4 bases from V and 0 bases from J, leaving 13 bases between. The CDR3 sequence is CASSTQGSTNTGELFF. DNA for the CDR3: TGCGCCAGCAGCACTCAGGGTTCAACGAACACCGGGGAGCTGTTTTTT. Looking up the rest from reference TRBV5-1 and TRBJ2-2 gives the full variable domain: KAGVTQTPRYLIKTRGQQVTLSCSPISGHRSVSWYQQTPGQGLQFLFEYFSETQRNKGNFPGRFSGRQFSNSRSEMNVSTLELGDSALYLCASSTQGSTNTGELFFGEGSRLTVL.

This chain connects TRBV5-1 to TRBJ2-3; D is unclear. With 5 bases removed from V and 1 base from J, the gap between germline ends came to 11 bases. The CDR3 is 14 residues long. Germline V lookup: CDR1 SGHRS, CDR2 YFSETQ. This CDR3 reads CASSWRYGTDTQYF. The CDR3 DNA is TGCGCCAGCAGTTGGCGATACGGCACAGATACGCAGTATTTT.

J is TRBJ1-1 and V is TRBV4-2; possible D gene TRBD1, 6 bases. The CDR3 contains 16 residues. The germline V and J ends were trimmed by 4 bases and 0 bases, with 15 bases remaining between them. Germline V gives CDR1 LGHNA, CDR2 YNFKEQ. The CDR3 here is CASSLYLTGLNTEAFF. CDR3 DNA: TGTGCCAGCAGCCTTTACTTGACAGGCTTGAACACTGAAGCTTTCTTT.

In this sample, this clonotype turned up many times. This rearrangement joins TRBV5-1 to TRBJ2-1; possible D gene TRBD1, 6 bases. V gave up 1 base and J gave up 1 base, with 9 bases separating them. CDR3 size: 15 residues. Looked up from germline, CDR1 is SGHRS and CDR2 is YFSETQ. The CDR3 DNA follows: TGCGCCAGCAGCTTGAACAGGGTGTCCTACAATGAGCAGTTCTTC. Translating it yields CASSLNRVSYNEQFF.

The chain has TRBV5-1 and TRBJ1-2; 10 nucleotides align to TRBD1. Germline values: CDR1 SGHRS, CDR2 YFSETQ. The junction had 3 bases not matched to a gene; V was cut back by 3 bases and J by 4 bases. CDR3 size: 14 residues. Here the CDR3 DNA reads TGCGCCAGCAGCTCGGACAGGGGGATCTATGGCTACACCTTC. Protein: CASSSDRGIYGYTF.

J is TRBJ1-1 and V is TRBV4-2; D gene unclear. Deletions cut 5 bases from V and 1 base from J, with 20 bases between. Per germline, CDR1 LGHNA and CDR2 YNFKEQ. This CDR3 contains 17 residues. The CDR3 bases are TGTGCCAGCAGCGTCTTTTTTGGAGTTGGCCCGAACACTGAAGCTTTCTTT. It codes for CASSVFFGVGPNTEAFF.

The chain combines TRBV20-1 with TRBJ2-3, with D perhaps given as TRBD1 or TRBD2 (5 bases each). Per the germline V gene, CDR1 is DFQATT and CDR2 is SNEGSKA (reference sequence). Trimming took off 5 bases at V and 5 bases at J, with 20 bases between the two ends. This CDR3 spans 15 amino acids. CDR3 in DNA: TGCAGTGCTCGCCTGGGCACTAGGGGACGAGATACGCAGTATTTT. It translates to CSARLGTRGRDTQYF.

The genes are TRBV20-1 and TRBJ1-4; 7 nucleotides match TRBD1. With V trimmed by 6 bases and J by 7 bases, 8 bases remained unmatched. Looked up from germline, CDR1 is DFQATT and CDR2 is SNEGSKA (reference sequence). This CDR3 spans 13 amino acids. The CDR3 sequence: CSARTGRGEKLFF. The CDR3 nucleotides read TGCAGTGCCCGGACAGGCCGGGGTGAAAAACTGTTTTTT.

This clonotype turned up a few times. V is TRBV28 and J is TRBJ1-1; TRBD1 aligns across 8 bases. After removal of 2 bases from V and 1 base from J, the junction contained 6 bases not matched to a gene. This CDR3 is 16 amino acids long. CDR1 MDHEN and CDR2 SYDVKM come from the germline V gene. The DNA of the CDR3 is TGTGCCAGCAGTTTAGACAGGGGCGGCTCGAACACTGAAGCTTTCTTT. Translating gives CASSLDRGGSNTEAFF.

V gene TRBV11-2 combines with J gene TRBJ2-5; perhaps D is TRBD1 or TRBD2 (5 bases each). Per the germline V gene, CDR1 is SGHAT and CDR2 is FQNNGV. Trimming took 0 bases from V and 5 from J, leaving 16 bases between them. The CDR3 is 16 amino acids. CDR3 DNA sequence: TGTGCCAGCAGCTTAGATCCGGCTAGCTGGGGGGAGACCCAGTACTTC. It encodes CASSLDPASWGETQYF.